Shown below are 16 T cell receptor beta chains from a single sample sequenced in a study of T cell responses to AZD1222 COVID-19 vaccine. Profiled with immunoSEQ multiplex PCR; TCRdb holds only in-frame clones, not every one. The sample holds approximately 110,000 clones, approximately 86% seen once. The sample here was peripheral blood, taken on day 0 of MenACWY control vaccination. These receptors came from an adult in good health.

J is TRBJ2-7 and V is TRBV5-5; 8 nucleotides match TRBD1. The V gene end was trimmed by 3 bases and the J gene end by 9 bases; junction bases not matched to a gene: 8. From germline, CDR1 is SGHKS and CDR2 YYEKEE (reference sequence). The CDR3 sequence is 13 residues long. Here the CDR3 reads CASSSRTGLGQYF. The CDR3 coding sequence is TGTGCCAGCAGCTCACGGACAGGGCTAGGGCAGTACTTC.

This clone showed up just a few times. This chain uses TRBV7-6 with TRBJ1-3; D remains ambiguous. The CDR3 length is 16 residues. Germline V gene sequence: CDR1 SGHVS, CDR2 FNYEAQ. Trimming left V 5 bases short and J 0 bases short, with 14 bases between. The CDR3 coding sequence is TGTGCCAGCAGCGAGTGGTATTCCTTCTCTGGAAACACCATATATTTT. Its translation: CASSEWYSFSGNTIYF.

V is TRBV7-8 and J is TRBJ2-7, with D perhaps being TRBD1 or TRBD2 (5 bases each). Trimming removed 9 bases from V and 0 bases from J, with 15 bases in between. Germline assignment: CDR1 SGHVS and CDR2 FQNEAQ. There are 14 residues in the CDR3. CDR3 DNA: TGTGCCAGGAACCCTTGGGGGAGCTCCTACGAGCAGTACTTC. Its translation: CARNPWGSSYEQYF.

The chain carries TRBV7-8 and TRBJ2-7, with 11 bases aligning to TRBD2. V gave up 1 base and J gave up 6 bases; unmatched junction bases: 5. This CDR3 has 15 residues. Per the germline V gene, CDR1 is SGHVS and CDR2 is FQNEAQ. As DNA, the CDR3 is TGTGCCAGCAGCTTAGAGGTAGCGGGGGGGCCCGAGCAGTACTTC. Residues: CASSLEVAGGPEQYF.

The chain joins TRBV5-5 to TRBJ2-7, with a weak D call TRBD1 (6 bases). The V and J ends lost 0 bases and 3 bases respectively, with 16 bases between them. Germline V gene lookup returns CDR1 SGHKS and CDR2 YYEKEE (reference sequence). This CDR3 contains 16 residues. This CDR3 reads CASSLEWGQVGYEQYF. CDR3 bases: TGTGCCAGCAGCTTGGAATGGGGGCAGGTAGGCTACGAGCAGTACTTC.

The rearrangement joins TRBV6-5 to TRBJ2-7, with 7 bases identical to TRBD1. V lost 5 bases, J lost 2 bases, and 6 bases stayed unmatched. The CDR3 covers 14 residues. Germline-derived CDR1 and CDR2 are MNHEY and SVGAGI. The CDR3 DNA is TGTGCCAGCAGTCACCCGACAGGGACCTACGAGCAGTACTTC. Its translation is CASSHPTGTYEQYF.

This rearrangement joins TRBV6-5 to TRBJ1-5, with 7 positions matching TRBD1. Germline V CDR1 and CDR2: MNHEY, SVGAGI. The CDR3 is 15 residues long. With V trimmed by 0 bases and J by 6 bases, 5 bases remained unmatched. CDR3 in amino acids: CASSYSGGGGQPQHF. The CDR3 bases are TGTGCCAGCAGTTACTCAGGGGGCGGGGGTCAGCCCCAGCATTTT.

The chain is built from TRBV27 and TRBJ2-1; 11 bases agree with TRBD1. Germline trimming cut 6 bases from V and 3 bases from J; bases unmatched to any gene: 7. The germline CDR1 and CDR2 sequences are MNHEY and SMNVEV (reference sequence). CDR3 length: 16 residues. The CDR3 DNA is TGTGCCAGCAGGCCTTGGACAGGGGGCATCTACAATGAGCAGTTCTTC. It specifies CASRPWTGGIYNEQFF.

In DNA form, the CDR3 reads TGTGCCAGCAGCTTTGGCCAGGGCCACGAGCAGTACTTC. Its translation: CASSFGQGHEQYF. This chain joins TRBV7-9 and TRBJ2-7; D perhaps matches TRBD1 (5 bases). The germline V gene encodes CDR1 SEHNR and CDR2 FQNEAQ (reference sequence). The germline V and J ends were trimmed by 3 bases and 5 bases, with 11 bases remaining between them. This CDR3 spans 13 amino acids.

This clone was seen just once. V and J are TRBV28 and TRBJ1-1, with TRBD1 identical over 8 bases. CDR3 size: 15 residues. After removal of 3 bases from V and 5 bases from J, the junction contained 8 bases not matched to a gene. Germline V gene sequence: CDR1 MDHEN, CDR2 SYDVKM. This CDR3 reads CASSLGRGLGTEAFF. As DNA, the CDR3 is TGTGCCAGCAGTTTGGGCAGGGGGCTTGGAACTGAAGCTTTCTTT.

The gene calls are TRBV18 and TRBJ1-1; D possibly corresponds to TRBD1 (5 bases). The V gene's germline CDR1 is KGHSH and CDR2 LQKENI. V shed 1 base and J shed 8 bases, with 11 bases lying between them. The CDR3 contains 13 residues. The CDR3 DNA is TGTGCCAGCTCACCACGGGTCGGGGCAGAAGCTTTCTTT. Encoded protein: CASSPRVGAEAFF.

The V and J genes are TRBV5-1 and TRBJ2-2, with 7 bases identical to TRBD2. Germline loops: CDR1 SGHRS, CDR2 YFSETQ. The V gene end was trimmed by 0 bases and the J gene end by 4 bases; junction bases not matched to a gene: 6. This CDR3 comprises 16 residues. CDR3 DNA: TGCGCCAGCAGCTTGGGGTCGGGAGGCGGCACCGGGGAGCTGTTTTTT. As protein: CASSLGSGGGTGELFF.

This clone came up once. This chain joins TRBV27 and TRBJ2-7; D tentatively fits TRBD1 or TRBD2 (5 bases each). The V end was cut by 10 bases, the J end by 0 bases, with 13 bases between. The CDR3 consists of 13 residues. CDR1 is MNHEY, CDR2 SMNVEV, per germline (reference sequence). The DNA of the CDR3 is TGTGCCATCCCCGGGACCTACTCCTACGAGCAGTACTTC. The encoded protein is CAIPGTYSYEQYF.

The rearrangement joins TRBV23-1 to TRBJ2-5; 9 bases match TRBD1. TRBV23-1 is given ORF status, its function remaining uncertain. The ends lost 3 bases at V and 5 bases at J; junction bases unmatched: 19. The CDR3 sequence is 19 residues long. The CDR3 DNA reads TGCGCCAGCAGTCATCGTGGGGACAGGGAAGAAACTGCACGGGAGACCCAGTACTTC. It translates to CASSHRGDREETARETQYF.

DNA for the CDR3: TGTGCCAGCAGCCCCTTGCTGATGAGGGGTGAGCAGTTCTTC. This codes for CASSPLLMRGEQFF. J is TRBJ2-1 and V is TRBV5-6; the D gene could be TRBD1 or TRBD2 (5 bases each). This CDR3 contains 14 residues. The germline CDR1 and CDR2 sequences are SGHDT and YYEEEE. V dropped 4 bases and J dropped 9 bases, with 17 bases sitting between them.

This clone was seen a single time. The gene calls are TRBV2 and TRBJ1-1; TRBD1 matches 9 bases. J was trimmed by 1 base and V by 6 bases; bases with no gene match: 6. The CDR3 has 15 amino acids. Germline CDR1 and CDR2: SNHLY and FYNNEI. The CDR3: CASSVQGAANTEAFF. The CDR3 region has the DNA TGTGCCAGCAGCGTACAGGGGGCGGCGAACACTGAAGCTTTCTTT.